This T cell receptor beta chain was observed in a study of blood T cells in healthy people across ages. This clonotype was seen only a few times. This CDR3 has 14 amino acids. Trimming cost V 3 bases and J 0 bases, with 11 bases left between them. Germline V CDR1 and CDR2: DFQATT, SNEGSKA (reference sequence). For the second PCR, which ran for roughly 6 to 12 cycles, a sample-barcoded 5' primer and a J-beta primer mix were used. TCRdb re-derived calls from the 5' RACE reads in MiXCR, one entry per CDR3 protein. Among fewer than 1.5 million distinct CDR3 sequences listed, around 39% were seen once. V and J are TRBV20-1 and TRBJ1-1, with D hard to call. Material for sequencing was blood. This TCR was recovered from a woman aged 18-30 years in good health. DNA of the CDR3: TGCAGTGCTAGGGCAGACGATCTGAACACTGAAGCTTTCTTT. The encoded protein is CSARADDLNTEAFF.